This T cell receptor (beta chain) was documented in a study of T-cell memory formation after mild COVID-19. TCRdb recomputed calls from the 5' RACE reads with MiXCR, one row per CDR3 protein. The table has roughly 610,000 distinct CDR3 sequences, 15% to 20% seen once. The CDR3 has 14 residues. The germline V gene has CDR1 DFQATT and CDR2 SNEGSKA (reference sequence). Trimming stripped 3 bases from V and 1 base from J, with 13 bases between. V and J are TRBV20-1 and TRBJ2-7; no firm D call. This receptor was identified in an adult woman who had mild COVID-19 (a few samples of this study predate the infection). Cell type and time point are not known. The sequenced material came from PBMCs or a T cell subset sorted from them (not recorded which). CDR3 DNA sequence: TGCAGTGCTAGGGGTGTGGACCGATCCTACGAGCAGTACTTC. It specifies CSARGVDRSYEQYF.